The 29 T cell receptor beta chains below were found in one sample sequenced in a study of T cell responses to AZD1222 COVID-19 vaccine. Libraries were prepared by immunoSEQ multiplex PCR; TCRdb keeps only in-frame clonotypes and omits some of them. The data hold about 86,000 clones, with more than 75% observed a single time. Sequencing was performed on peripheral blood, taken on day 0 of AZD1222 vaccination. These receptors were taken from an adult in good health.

CDR3 sequence (DNA): TGTGCCAGCAGCTTAACAGGTAGGAGCTACGAGCAGTACTTC. The encoded protein is CASSLTGRSYEQYF. The gene calls are TRBV13 and TRBJ2-7, with D possibly matching TRBD1 (5 bases). The CDR3 is 14 residues long. Trimming cost V 2 bases and J 3 bases, with 11 bases left between them. CDR1 is PRHDT, CDR2 FYEKMQ, per germline (reference sequence).

DNA for the CDR3: TGTGCCAGCAGTGTCCAAGCCTTGGGGTCGAATCAGCCCCAGCATTTT. Translated: CASSVQALGSNQPQHF. V usage is TRBV6-2 or TRBV6-3 and J usage is TRBJ1-5; D unresolved. CDR3 length: 16 amino acids. V lost 5 bases to trimming and J lost 4 bases, with 18 bases between them. CDR1 MNHEY and CDR2 SVGEGT come from the germline V gene.

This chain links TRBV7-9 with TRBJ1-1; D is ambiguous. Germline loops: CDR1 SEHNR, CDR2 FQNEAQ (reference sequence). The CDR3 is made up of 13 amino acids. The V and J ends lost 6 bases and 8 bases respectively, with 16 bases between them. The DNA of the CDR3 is TGTGCCAGCAGTCAAGGTGGTTTCTTGGAAGCTTTCTTT. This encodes CASSQGGFLEAFF.

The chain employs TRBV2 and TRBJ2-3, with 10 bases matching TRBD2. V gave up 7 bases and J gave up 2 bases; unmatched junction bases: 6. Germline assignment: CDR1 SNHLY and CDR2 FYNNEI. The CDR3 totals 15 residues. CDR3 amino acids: CASTIAGGSTDTQYF. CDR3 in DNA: TGTGCCAGCACGATAGCGGGAGGTTCCACAGATACGCAGTATTTT.

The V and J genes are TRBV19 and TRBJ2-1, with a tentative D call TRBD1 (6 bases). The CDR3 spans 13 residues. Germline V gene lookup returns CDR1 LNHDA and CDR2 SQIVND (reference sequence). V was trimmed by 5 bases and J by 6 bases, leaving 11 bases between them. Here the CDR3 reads CASSPSRGNEQFF. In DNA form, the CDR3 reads TGTGCCAGTAGTCCATCCAGGGGCAATGAGCAGTTCTTC.

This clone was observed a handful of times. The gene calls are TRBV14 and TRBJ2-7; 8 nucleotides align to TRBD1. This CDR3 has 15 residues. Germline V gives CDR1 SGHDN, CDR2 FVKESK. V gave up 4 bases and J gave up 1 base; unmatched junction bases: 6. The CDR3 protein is CASSLRDRPSYEQYF. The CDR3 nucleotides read TGTGCCAGCAGCCTCCGGGACAGGCCGTCCTACGAGCAGTACTTC.

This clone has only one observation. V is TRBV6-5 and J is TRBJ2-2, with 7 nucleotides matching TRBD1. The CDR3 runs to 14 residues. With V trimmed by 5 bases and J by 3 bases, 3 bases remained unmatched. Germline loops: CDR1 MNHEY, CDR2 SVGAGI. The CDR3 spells CASSITGDTGELFF. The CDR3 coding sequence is TGTGCCAGCAGTATAACAGGGGACACCGGGGAGCTGTTTTTT.

CDR3 sequence: CASSRDRGLETGELFF. DNA of the CDR3: TGCGCCAGCAGCCGGGACAGGGGGCTGGAGACCGGGGAGCTGTTTTTT. This chain connects TRBV5-1 to TRBJ2-2; 12 bases align to TRBD1. The trim removed 4 bases at V and 5 bases at J, leaving 6 bases unmatched. The germline V gene has CDR1 SGHRS and CDR2 YFSETQ. The CDR3 has 16 residues.

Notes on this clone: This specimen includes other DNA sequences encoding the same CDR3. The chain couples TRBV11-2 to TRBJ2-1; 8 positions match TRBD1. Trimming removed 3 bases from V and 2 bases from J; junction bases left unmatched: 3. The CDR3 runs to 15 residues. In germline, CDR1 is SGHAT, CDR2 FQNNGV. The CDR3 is CASSLQGAAYNEQFF. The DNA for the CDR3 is TGTGCCAGCAGCTTGCAGGGGGCGGCCTACAATGAGCAGTTCTTC.

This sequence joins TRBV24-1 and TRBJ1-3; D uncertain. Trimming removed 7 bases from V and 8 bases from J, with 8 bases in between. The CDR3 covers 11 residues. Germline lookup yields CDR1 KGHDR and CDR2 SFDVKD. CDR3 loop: CATSHSYTIYF. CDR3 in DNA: TGTGCCACCAGCCATAGTTACACCATATATTTT.

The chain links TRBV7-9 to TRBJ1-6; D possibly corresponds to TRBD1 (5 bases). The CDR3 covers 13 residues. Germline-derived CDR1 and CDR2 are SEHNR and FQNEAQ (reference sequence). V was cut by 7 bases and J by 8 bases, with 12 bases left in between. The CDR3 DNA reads TGTGCCAGCAAGGGGCAGGGTGATTCACCCCTCCACTTT. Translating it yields CASKGQGDSPLHF.

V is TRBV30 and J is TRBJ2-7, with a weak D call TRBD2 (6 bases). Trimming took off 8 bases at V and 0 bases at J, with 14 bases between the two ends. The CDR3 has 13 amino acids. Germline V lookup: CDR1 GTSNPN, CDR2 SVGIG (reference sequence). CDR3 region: CAGGTGISYEQYF. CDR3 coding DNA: TGTGCCGGGGGGACTGGGATCTCCTACGAGCAGTACTTC.

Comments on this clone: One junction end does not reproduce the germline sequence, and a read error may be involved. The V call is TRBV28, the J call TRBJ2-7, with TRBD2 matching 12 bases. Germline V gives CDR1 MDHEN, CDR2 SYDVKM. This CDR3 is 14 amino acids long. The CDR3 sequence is CASSLLAGGLKGHF. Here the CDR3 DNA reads TGTGCCAGCAGTTTGCTAGCGGGAGGGCTGAAGGGACACTTC.

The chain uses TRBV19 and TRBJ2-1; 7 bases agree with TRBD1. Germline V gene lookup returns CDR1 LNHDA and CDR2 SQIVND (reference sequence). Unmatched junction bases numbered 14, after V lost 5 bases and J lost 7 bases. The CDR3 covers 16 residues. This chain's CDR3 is CASSPVLQGRLNEQFF. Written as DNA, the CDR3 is TGTGCCAGTAGTCCCGTCCTACAGGGGCGGCTGAATGAGCAGTTCTTC.

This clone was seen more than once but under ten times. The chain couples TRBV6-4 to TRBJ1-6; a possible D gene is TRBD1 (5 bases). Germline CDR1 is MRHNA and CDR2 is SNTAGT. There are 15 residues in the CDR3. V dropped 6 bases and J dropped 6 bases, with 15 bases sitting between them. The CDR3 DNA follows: TGTGCCAGCAGCCAAGTGGGGGGTGGTAATTCACCCCTCCACTTT. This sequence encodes CASSQVGGGNSPLHF.

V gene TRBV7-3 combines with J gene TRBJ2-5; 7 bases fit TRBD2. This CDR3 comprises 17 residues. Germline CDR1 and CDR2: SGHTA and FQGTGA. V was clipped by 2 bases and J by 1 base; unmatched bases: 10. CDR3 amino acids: CASSLGLGGGGQETQYF. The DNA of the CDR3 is TGTGCCAGCAGCTTAGGGTTGGGTGGCGGGGGCCAAGAGACCCAGTACTTC.

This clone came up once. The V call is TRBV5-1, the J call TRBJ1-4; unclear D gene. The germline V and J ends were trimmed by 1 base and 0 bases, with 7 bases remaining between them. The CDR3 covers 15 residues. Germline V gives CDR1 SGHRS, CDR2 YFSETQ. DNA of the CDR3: TGCGCCAGCAGCTTGCTGGGGTCAACTAATGAAAAACTGTTTTTT. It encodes CASSLLGSTNEKLFF. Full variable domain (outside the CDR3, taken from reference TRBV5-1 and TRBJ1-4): KAGVTQTPRYLIKTRGQQVTLSCSPISGHRSVSWYQQTPGQGLQFLFEYFSETQRNKGNFPGRFSGRQFSNSRSEMNVSTLELGDSALYLCASSLLGSTNEKLFFGSGTQLSVL.

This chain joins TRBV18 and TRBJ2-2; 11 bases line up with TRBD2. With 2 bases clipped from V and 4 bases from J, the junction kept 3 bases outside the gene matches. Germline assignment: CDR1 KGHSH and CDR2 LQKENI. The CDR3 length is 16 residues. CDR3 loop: CASSPALAGATGELFF. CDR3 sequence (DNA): TGTGCCAGCTCACCAGCACTAGCGGGGGCCACCGGGGAGCTGTTTTTT. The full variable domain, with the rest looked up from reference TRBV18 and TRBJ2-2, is NAGVMQNPRHLVRRRGQEARLRCSPMKGHSHVYWYRQLPEEGLKFMVYLQKENIIDESGMPKERFSAEFPKEGPSILRIQQVVRGDSAAYFCASSPALAGATGELFFGEGSRLTVL.

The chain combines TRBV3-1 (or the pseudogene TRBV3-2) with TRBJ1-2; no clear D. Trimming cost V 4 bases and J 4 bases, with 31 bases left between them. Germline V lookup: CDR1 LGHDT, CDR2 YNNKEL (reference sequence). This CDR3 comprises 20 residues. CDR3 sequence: CASSRPAGGGFKSRGYGYTF. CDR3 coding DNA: TGTGCCAGCAGCCGACCCGCGGGAGGAGGGTTTAAATCTCGGGGCTATGGCTACACCTTC.

The CDR3 DNA reads as TGTGCCAGCAGGGGACCCTTCAACGGCTACACCTTC. Amino acid sequence: CASRGPFNGYTF. V gene TRBV21-1 combines with J gene TRBJ1-2. TRBV21-1 is a pseudogene locus. The CDR3 covers 12 residues.

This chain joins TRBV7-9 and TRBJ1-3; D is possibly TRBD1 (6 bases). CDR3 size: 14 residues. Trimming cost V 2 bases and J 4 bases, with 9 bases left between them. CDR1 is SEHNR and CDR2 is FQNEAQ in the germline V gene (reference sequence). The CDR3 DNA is TGTGCCAGCAGCTTAAACAGGGAAGGAAACACCATATATTTT. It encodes CASSLNREGNTIYF.

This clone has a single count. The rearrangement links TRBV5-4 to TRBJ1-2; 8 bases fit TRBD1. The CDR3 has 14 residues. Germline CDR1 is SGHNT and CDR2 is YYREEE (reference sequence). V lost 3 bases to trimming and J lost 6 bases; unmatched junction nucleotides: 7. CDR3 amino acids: CASSSGQGMDGYTF. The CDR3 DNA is TGTGCCAGCAGCTCTGGACAGGGTATGGATGGCTACACCTTC. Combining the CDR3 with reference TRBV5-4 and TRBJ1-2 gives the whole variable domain ETGVTQSPTHLIKTRGQQVTLRCSSQSGHNTVSWYQQALGQGPQFIFQYYREEENGRGNFPPRFSGLQFPNYSSELNVNALELDDSALYLCASSSGQGMDGYTFGSGTRLTVV.

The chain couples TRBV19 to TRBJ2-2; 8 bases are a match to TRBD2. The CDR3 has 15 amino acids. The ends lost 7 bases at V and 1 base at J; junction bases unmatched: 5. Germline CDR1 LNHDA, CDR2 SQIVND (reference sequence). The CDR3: CASKGTRGNTGELFF. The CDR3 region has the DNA TGTGCCAGTAAGGGGACTAGAGGGAACACCGGGGAGCTGTTTTTT.

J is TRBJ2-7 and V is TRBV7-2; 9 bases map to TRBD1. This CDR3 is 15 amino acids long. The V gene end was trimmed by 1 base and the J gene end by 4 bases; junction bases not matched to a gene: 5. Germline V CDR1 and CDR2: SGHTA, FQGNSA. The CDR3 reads CASSLGGQGAYEQYF. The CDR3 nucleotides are TGTGCCAGCAGCTTAGGGGGACAGGGTGCTTACGAGCAGTACTTC. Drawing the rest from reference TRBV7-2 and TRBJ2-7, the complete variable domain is GAGVSQSPSNKVTEKGKDVELRCDPISGHTALYWYRQSLGQGLEFLIYFQGNSAPDKSGLPSDRFSAERTGGSVSTLTIQRTQQEDSAVYLCASSLGGQGAYEQYFGPGTRLTVT.

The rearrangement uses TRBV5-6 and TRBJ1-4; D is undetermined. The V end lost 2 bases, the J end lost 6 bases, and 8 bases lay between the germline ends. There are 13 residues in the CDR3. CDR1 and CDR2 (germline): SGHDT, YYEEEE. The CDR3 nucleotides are TGTGCCAGCAGCTTTTTTATTTATGAAAAACTGTTTTTT. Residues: CASSFFIYEKLFF. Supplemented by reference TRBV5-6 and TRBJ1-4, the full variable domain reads DAGVTQSPTHLIKTRGQQVTLRCSPKSGHDTVSWYQQALGQGPQFIFQYYEEEERQRGNFPDRFSGHQFPNYSSELNVNALLLGDSALYLCASSFFIYEKLFFGSGTQLSVL.

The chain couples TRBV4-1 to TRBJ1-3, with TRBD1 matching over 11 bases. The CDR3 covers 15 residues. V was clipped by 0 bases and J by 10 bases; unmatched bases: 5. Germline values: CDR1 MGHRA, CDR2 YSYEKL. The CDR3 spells CASSQDLGQGGTIYF. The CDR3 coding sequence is TGCGCCAGCAGCCAAGACCTGGGACAGGGGGGGACCATATATTTT.

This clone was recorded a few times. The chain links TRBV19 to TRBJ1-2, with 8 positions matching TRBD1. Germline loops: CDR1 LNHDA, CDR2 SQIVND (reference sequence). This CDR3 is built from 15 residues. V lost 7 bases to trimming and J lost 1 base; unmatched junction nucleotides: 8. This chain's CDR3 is CASKVQGADNYGYTF. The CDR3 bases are TGTGCCAGTAAGGTTCAGGGGGCGGATAACTATGGCTACACCTTC.

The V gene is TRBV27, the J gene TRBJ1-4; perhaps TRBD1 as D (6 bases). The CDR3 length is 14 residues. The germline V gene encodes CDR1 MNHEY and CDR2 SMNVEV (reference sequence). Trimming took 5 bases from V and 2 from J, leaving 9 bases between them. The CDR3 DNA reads TGTGCCAGCAGTGGGGGCTGGACTAATGAAAAACTGTTTTTT. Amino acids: CASSGGWTNEKLFF.

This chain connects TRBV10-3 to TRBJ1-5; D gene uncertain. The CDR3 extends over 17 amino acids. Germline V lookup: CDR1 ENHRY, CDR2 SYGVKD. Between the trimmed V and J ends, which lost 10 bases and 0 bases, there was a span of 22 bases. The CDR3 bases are TGTGCCACGAGAATGGGAGCTGTCAGTCTTAGCAATCAGCCCCAGCATTTT. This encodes CATRMGAVSLSNQPQHF.